The rows below give T cell receptor beta chains drawn from one sample of a study of identifying expanded T cells in peripheral blood. Some clones are missing from TCRdb's copy, which holds only in-frame ones; the method was immunoSEQ multiplex PCR. Among about 100,000 clones listed, around nine tenths were seen once. Sequenced: blood. The receptors here all came from a person aged 18 to 69 in good health. Both conserved end residues are trimmed from each CDR3. Each record gives: clone size, V gene, CDR3 protein. Clone sizes are given selectively: once, few, many, or a class where the clone is expanded.

NA,TRBV30,AWRGRSSGNTIY
NA,TRBV19,ASTPGHLNEAF
NA,TRBV9,ASSVAPDRVGNTIY
NA,TRBV9,ASSAGQAFIYGYT
NA,TRBV4-1,ASSLWTSGGNEQF
NA,TRBV5-6,ASSFRQSIAF
NA,TRBV11-3,ASGAGASDSYEQY
NA,TRBV7-9,ASSRKGGGTDTQY
few,TRBV6-5,ASSYTRNEQF
NA,TRBV18,ASSPDRGSVAETQY
NA,TRBV6-5,ASSYMGAQY
NA,TRBV30,AWSVGGRGGGYT
once,TRBV5-1,ASRLAGGNTGELF
NA,TRBV19,ASSTSDTTGDTQY
NA,TRBV6-1,ASSATGGISYEQF
NA,TRBV18,ASSASDGPGGAF
NA,TRBV25-1,ASMKGTGFGGELF
NA,TRBV9,ASSVDLIRETQY